The clone carrying this TCR beta chain is a singleton in its sample. Unique molecular identifiers were used in preparing the TCRbeta library. One entry per CDR3 protein results from TCRdb running MiXCR on the PCR reads. The table records over 400,000 distinct CDR3 sequences, 43% of them present only once. These data come from a study of T-cell reconstitution after alpha-beta-depleted transplantation in children. Germline values: CDR1 SQVTM, CDR2 ANQGSEA. CDR3 size: 17 residues. V lost 7 bases and J 1 base, leaving 25 bases between the germline ends. The material sequenced was PBMCs, taken before TCRalphabeta/CD19-depleted stem cell transplant. This TCR derives from a girl between 2 and 10 years old with aplastic anemia, due to receive a stem cell transplant. The chain recombines TRBV29-1 with TRBJ2-5; weak D call: TRBD2 (5 bases). CDR3 sequence (DNA): TGCAGCGCAACTCGAGGGCTTGGGTTCTCAACCCAAGAGACCCAGTACTTC. This codes for CSATRGLGFSTQETQYF.